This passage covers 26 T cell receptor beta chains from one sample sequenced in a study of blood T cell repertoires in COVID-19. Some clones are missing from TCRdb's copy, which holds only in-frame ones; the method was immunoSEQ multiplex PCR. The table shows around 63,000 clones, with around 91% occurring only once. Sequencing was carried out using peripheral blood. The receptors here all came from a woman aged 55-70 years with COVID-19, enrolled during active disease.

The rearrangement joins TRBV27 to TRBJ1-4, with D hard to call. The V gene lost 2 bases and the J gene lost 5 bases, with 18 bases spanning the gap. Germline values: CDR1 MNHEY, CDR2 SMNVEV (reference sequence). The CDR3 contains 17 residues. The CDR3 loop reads CASSLTGVLGGNEKLFF. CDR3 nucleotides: TGTGCCAGCAGTTTAACGGGAGTTCTGGGAGGGAATGAAAAACTGTTTTTT.

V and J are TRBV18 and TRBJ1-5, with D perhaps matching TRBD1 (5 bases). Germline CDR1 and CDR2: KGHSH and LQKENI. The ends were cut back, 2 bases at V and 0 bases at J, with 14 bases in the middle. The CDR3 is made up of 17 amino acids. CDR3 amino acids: CASSPAGPGNSNQPQHF. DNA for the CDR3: TGTGCCAGCTCACCAGCAGGACCAGGGAATAGCAATCAGCCCCAGCATTTT.

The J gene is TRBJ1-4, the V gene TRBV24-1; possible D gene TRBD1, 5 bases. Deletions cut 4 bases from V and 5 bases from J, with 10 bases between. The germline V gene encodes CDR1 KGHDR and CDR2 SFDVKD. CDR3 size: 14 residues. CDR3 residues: CATSDRADNEKLFF. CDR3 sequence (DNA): TGTGCCACCAGTGACAGGGCCGACAATGAAAAACTGTTTTTT.

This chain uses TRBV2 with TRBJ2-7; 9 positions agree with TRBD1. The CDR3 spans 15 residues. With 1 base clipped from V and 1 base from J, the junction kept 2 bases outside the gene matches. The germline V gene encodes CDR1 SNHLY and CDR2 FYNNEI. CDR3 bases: TGTGCCAGCAGTGAAGAACAGGGGGCTTCCTACGAGCAGTACTTC. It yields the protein CASSEEQGASYEQYF.

CDR3 coding DNA: TGTGCCAGCAGCTCCCAGGCGGGGGGCGGGATTCACATGAACACTGAAGCTTTCTTT. It translates to CASSSQAGGGIHMNTEAFF. The V gene is TRBV7-2, the J gene TRBJ1-1, with D possibly TRBD1 on 6 matching bases. This CDR3 spans 19 amino acids. The germline V and J ends were trimmed by 4 bases and 0 bases, with 24 bases remaining between them. The germline gives CDR1 SGHTA, CDR2 FQGNSA. Full variable domain (outside the CDR3, taken from reference TRBV7-2 and TRBJ1-1): GAGVSQSPSNKVTEKGKDVELRCDPISGHTALYWYRQSLGQGLEFLIYFQGNSAPDKSGLPSDRFSAERTGGSVSTLTIQRTQQEDSAVYLCASSSQAGGGIHMNTEAFFGQGTRLTVV.

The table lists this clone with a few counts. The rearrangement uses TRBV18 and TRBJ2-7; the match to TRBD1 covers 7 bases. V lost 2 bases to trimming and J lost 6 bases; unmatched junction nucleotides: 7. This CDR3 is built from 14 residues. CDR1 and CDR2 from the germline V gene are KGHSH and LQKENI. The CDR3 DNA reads TGTGCCAGCTCACCAGGTTTACAGGGGCCCGAGCAGTACTTC. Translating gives CASSPGLQGPEQYF.

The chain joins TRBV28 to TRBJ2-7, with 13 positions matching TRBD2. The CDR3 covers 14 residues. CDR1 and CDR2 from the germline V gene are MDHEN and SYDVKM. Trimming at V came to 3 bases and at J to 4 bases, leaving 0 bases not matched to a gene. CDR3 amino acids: CASSLTSGRYEQYF. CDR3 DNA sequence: TGTGCCAGCAGTTTGACTAGCGGGAGGTACGAGCAGTACTTC.

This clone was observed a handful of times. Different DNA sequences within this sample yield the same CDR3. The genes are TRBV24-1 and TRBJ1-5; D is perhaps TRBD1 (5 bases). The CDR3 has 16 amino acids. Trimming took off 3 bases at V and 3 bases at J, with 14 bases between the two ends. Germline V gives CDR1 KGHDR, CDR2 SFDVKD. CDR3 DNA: TGTGCCACCAGTGATCCGGGGAGGGGAGACAATCAGCCCCAGCATTTT. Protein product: CATSDPGRGDNQPQHF.

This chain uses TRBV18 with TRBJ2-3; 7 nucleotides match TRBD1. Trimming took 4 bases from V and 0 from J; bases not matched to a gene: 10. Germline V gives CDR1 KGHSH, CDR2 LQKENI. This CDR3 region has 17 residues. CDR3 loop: CASSRRRGRDSTDTQYF. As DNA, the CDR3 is TGTGCCAGCTCACGGCGCAGGGGGAGAGATAGCACAGATACGCAGTATTTT.

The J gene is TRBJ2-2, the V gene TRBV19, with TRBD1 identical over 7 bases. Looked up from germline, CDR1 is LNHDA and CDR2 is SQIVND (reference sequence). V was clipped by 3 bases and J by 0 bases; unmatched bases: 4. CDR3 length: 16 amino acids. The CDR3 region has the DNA TGTGCCAGTAGTATTCAAGGGACAGCGAACACCGGGGAGCTGTTTTTT. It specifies CASSIQGTANTGELFF.

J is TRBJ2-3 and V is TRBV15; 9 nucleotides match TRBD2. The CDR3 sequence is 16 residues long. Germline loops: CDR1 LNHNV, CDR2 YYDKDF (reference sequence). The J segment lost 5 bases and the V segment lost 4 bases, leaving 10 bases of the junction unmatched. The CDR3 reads CATSTRRGLAIDTQYF. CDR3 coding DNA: TGTGCCACCAGCACCCGAAGAGGACTAGCGATAGATACGCAGTATTTT. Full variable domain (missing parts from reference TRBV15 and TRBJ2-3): DAMVIQNPRYQVTQFGKPVTLSCSQTLNHNVMYWYQQKSSQAPKLLFHYYDKDFNNEADTPDNFQSRRPNTSFCFLDIRSPGLGDTAMYLCATSTRRGLAIDTQYFGPGTRLTVL.

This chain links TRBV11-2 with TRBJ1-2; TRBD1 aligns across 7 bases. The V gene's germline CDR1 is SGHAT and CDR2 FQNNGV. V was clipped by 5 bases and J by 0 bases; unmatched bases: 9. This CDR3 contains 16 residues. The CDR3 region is CASSPIQGIANYGYTF. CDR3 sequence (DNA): TGTGCCAGCAGCCCGATACAGGGGATAGCTAACTATGGCTACACCTTC.

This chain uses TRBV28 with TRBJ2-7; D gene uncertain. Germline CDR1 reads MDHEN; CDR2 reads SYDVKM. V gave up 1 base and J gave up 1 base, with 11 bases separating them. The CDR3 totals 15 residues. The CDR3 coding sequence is TGTGCCAGCAGTTTATATGGAGACGGATCCTACGAGCAGTACTTC. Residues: CASSLYGDGSYEQYF.

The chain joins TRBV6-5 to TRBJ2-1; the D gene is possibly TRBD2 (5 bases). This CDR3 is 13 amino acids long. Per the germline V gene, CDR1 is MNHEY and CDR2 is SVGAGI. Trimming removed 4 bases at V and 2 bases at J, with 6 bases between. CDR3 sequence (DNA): TGTGCCAGCAGTTCCGGGGCCTACAATGAGCAGTTCTTC. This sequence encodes CASSSGAYNEQFF.

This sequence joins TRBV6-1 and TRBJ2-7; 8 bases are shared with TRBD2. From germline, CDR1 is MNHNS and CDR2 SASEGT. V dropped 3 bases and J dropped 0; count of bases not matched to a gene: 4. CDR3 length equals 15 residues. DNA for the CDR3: TGTGCCAGCAGTGAGGGACTAGACAGCTCCTACGAGCAGTACTTC. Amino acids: CASSEGLDSSYEQYF.

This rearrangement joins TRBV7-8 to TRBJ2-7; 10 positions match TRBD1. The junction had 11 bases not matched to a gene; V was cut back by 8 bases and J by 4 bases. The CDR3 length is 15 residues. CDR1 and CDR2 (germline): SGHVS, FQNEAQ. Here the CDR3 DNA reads TGTGCCAGCTCCCCCCCGGACAGGGGGAAGTACGAGCAGTACTTC. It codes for CASSPPDRGKYEQYF.

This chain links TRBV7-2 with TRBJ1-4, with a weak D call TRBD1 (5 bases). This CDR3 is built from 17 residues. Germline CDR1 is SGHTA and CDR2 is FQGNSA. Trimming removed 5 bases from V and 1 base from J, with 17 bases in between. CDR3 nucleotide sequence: TGTGCCAGCAGCCCGGACCGGTGGGGGGGAACTAATGAAAAACTGTTTTTT. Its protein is CASSPDRWGGTNEKLFF.

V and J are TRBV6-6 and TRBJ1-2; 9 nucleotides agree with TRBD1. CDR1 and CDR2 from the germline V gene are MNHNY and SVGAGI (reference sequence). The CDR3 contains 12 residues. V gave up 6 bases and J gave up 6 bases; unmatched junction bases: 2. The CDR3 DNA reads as TGTGCCAGCAGCAGACAGGGGGATGGCTACACCTTC. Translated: CASSRQGDGYTF.

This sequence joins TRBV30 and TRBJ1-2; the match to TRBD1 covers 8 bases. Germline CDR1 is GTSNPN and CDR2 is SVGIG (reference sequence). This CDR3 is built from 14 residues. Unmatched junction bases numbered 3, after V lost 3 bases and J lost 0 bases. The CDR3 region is CAWSRTGSNYGYTF. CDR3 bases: TGTGCCTGGAGCCGGACAGGGTCTAACTATGGCTACACCTTC. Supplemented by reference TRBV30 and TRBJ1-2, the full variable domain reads SQTIHQWPATLVQPVGSPLSLECTVEGTSNPNLYWYRQAAGRGLQLLFYSVGIGQISSEVPQNLSASRPQDRQFILSSKKLLLSDSGFYLCAWSRTGSNYGYTFGSGTRLTVV.

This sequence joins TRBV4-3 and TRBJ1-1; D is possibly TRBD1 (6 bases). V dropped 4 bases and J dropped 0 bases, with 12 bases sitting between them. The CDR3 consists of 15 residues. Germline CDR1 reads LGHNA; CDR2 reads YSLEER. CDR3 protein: CASSLYRALNTEAFF. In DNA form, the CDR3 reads TGCGCCAGCAGCCTATACAGGGCACTGAACACTGAAGCTTTCTTT.

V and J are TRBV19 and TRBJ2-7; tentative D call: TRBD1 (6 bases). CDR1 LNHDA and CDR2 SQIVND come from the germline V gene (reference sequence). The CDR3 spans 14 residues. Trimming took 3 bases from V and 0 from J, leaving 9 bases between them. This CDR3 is CASSIGDNSYEQYF. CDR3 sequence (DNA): TGTGCCAGTAGTATCGGGGACAACTCCTACGAGCAGTACTTC.

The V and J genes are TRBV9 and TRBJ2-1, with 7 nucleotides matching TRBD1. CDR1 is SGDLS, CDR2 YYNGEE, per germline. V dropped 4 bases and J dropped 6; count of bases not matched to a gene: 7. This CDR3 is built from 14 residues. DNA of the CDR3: TGTGCCAGCAGCCAGACAGGGAAGGGCAATGAGCAGTTCTTC. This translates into CASSQTGKGNEQFF.

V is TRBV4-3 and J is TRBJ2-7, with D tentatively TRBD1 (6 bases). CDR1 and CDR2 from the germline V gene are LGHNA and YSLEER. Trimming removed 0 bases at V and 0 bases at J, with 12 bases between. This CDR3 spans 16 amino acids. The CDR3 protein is CASSQDLGASSYEQYF. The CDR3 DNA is TGCGCCAGCAGCCAAGATCTGGGGGCATCCTCCTACGAGCAGTACTTC.

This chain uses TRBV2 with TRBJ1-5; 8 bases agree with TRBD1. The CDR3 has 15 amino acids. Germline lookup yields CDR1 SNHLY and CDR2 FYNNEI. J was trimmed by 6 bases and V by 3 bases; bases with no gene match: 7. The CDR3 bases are TGTGCCAGCAGTGACCAGGGGGCTCGGGGTCAGCCCCAGCATTTT. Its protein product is CASSDQGARGQPQHF.

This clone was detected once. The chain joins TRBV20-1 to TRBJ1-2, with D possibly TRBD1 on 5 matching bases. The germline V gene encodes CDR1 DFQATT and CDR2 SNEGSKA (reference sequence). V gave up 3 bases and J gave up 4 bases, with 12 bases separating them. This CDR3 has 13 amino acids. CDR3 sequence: CSASGGDVYGYTF. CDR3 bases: TGCAGTGCTAGTGGGGGAGACGTCTATGGCTACACCTTC.

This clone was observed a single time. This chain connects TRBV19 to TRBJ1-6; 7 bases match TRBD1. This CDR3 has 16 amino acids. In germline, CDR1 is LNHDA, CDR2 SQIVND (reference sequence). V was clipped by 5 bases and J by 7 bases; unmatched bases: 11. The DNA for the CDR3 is TGTGCCAGTAGTCGGGACAGCCAGGTTGTAAATTCACCCCTCCACTTT. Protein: CASSRDSQVVNSPLHF.